A single sample is the source of the 23 T cell receptor beta chains below, sequenced in a study of OX40 agonist ivuxolimab in advanced cancers. Receptor amplification or capture employed the immunoSEQ multiplex PCR assay. In its TCRdb copy, this immuneACCESS table keeps in-frame sequences only and misses some clones. Where compared with another copy, unresolved V genes explain less than half of these, and the others have no known cause. Within this sample are about 19,000 clones, with roughly nine tenths of them counted one time only. Around half of the sample belongs to the ten largest clones. Sequenced here: CD4+ or CD8+ T cells sorted from blood, sampled in a trial of the OX40 agonist ivuxolimab. The receptors stem from an adult with an advanced solid tumor such as melanoma, head and neck, liver or kidney cancer.

The J gene is TRBJ2-7, the V gene TRBV7-8; D not resolved. Germline lookup yields CDR1 SGHVS and CDR2 FQNEAQ. CDR3 length: 12 residues. Trimming pared 5 bases from V and 4 bases from J, leaving 9 bases between. The CDR3 is CASSLPGYEQYF. CDR3 bases: TGTGCCAGCAGCCTCCCCGGATACGAGCAGTACTTC.

V is TRBV5-1 and J is TRBJ2-7, with a weak D call TRBD1 (7 bases). V was cut by 2 bases and J by 4 bases, with 16 bases left in between. The CDR3 loop spans 15 amino acids. Germline V gene sequence: CDR1 SGHRS, CDR2 YFSETQ. CDR3: CASSLSAGQPYEQYF. The CDR3 bases are TGCGCCAGCAGCTTAAGCGCGGGACAGCCTTACGAGCAGTACTTC.

The CDR3 loop is CASGLDSSGTPFNQPQHF. The CDR3 nucleotides are TGTGCTAGTGGTTTGGACTCCTCAGGGACACCCTTTAATCAGCCCCAGCATTTT. V gene TRBV12-5 combines with J gene TRBJ1-5; D is perhaps TRBD1 (6 bases). Trimming removed 1 base from V and 4 bases from J, with 20 bases in between. Germline V gene lookup returns CDR1 LGHNT and CDR2 FRNRAP. There are 18 residues in the CDR3.

The chain combines TRBV4-3 with TRBJ1-2; D may be TRBD1 (6 bases). Germline assignment: CDR1 LGHNA and CDR2 YSLEER. The germline V and J ends were trimmed by 0 bases and 3 bases, with 8 bases remaining between them. This CDR3 spans 14 amino acids. The CDR3 spells CASSQDRTDYGYTF. For the CDR3, the DNA is TGCGCCAGCAGCCAAGATAGGACAGACTATGGCTACACCTTC.

The rearrangement uses TRBV5-1 and TRBJ2-5; D is unclear. The DNA end favors TRBJ2-7, so the J call may be wrong. Germline V gene sequence: CDR1 SGHRS, CDR2 YFSETQ. The CDR3 totals 15 residues. The CDR3 DNA is TGCGCCAGCAGCTCAGACCGGGTCGACTCCTACGAGCAGTACTTC. It yields the protein CASSSDRVDSYEQYF.

The rearrangement joins TRBV2 to TRBJ2-2, with D possibly being TRBD1 (5 bases). Trimming removed 6 bases at V and 2 bases at J, with 10 bases between. CDR3 length: 14 residues. Germline V CDR1 and CDR2: SNHLY, FYNNEI. The CDR3 region has the DNA TGTGCCAGCAGAACCAGGGTAAACACCGGGGAGCTGTTTTTT. Translating it yields CASRTRVNTGELFF.

The V call is TRBV2, the J call TRBJ1-5; unclear D gene. This CDR3 is 15 amino acids long. With 7 bases removed from V and 1 base from J, the gap between germline ends came to 14 bases. The germline CDR1 and CDR2 sequences are SNHLY and FYNNEI. The DNA of the CDR3 is TGTGCCAGCATCTCCAGGTCTGGAAGCAATCAGCCCCAGCATTTT. It encodes CASISRSGSNQPQHF.

The chain couples TRBV2 to TRBJ2-1; D gene uncertain. Germline V CDR1 and CDR2: SNHLY, FYNNEI. V lost 6 bases and J lost 8, with 8 bases in between. The CDR3 is made up of 11 amino acids. CDR3 in amino acids: CASSPVHEQFF. CDR3 DNA: TGTGCCAGCAGCCCAGTACATGAGCAGTTCTTC. The variable domain in full, completed from reference TRBV2 and TRBJ2-1, reads EPEVTQTPSHQVTQMGQEVILRCVPISNHLYFYWYRQILGQKVEFLVSFYNNEISEKSEIFDDQFSVERPDGSNFTLKIRSTKLEDSAMYFCASSPVHEQFFGPGTRLTVL.

This chain connects TRBV25-1 to TRBJ2-6; 9 bases line up with TRBD2. The CDR3 consists of 17 residues. J lost 0 bases, V lost 4 bases, and 4 bases had no gene match. Germline CDR1 reads MGHDK; CDR2 reads SYGVNS. In DNA form, the CDR3 reads TGTGCCAGCAGTGGCCCAGCGGGAGGCTCTGGGGCCAACGTCCTGACTTTC. Translated: CASSGPAGGSGANVLTF.

This chain joins TRBV5-6 and TRBJ2-1, with D perhaps matching TRBD2 (5 bases). The CDR3 is 15 residues long. With 7 bases removed from V and 0 bases from J, the gap between germline ends came to 14 bases. From germline, CDR1 is SGHDT and CDR2 YYEEEE. The DNA of the CDR3 is TGTGCCAGCTCGTTAGCGCCGAGCTCCTACAATGAGCAGTTCTTC. Translated: CASSLAPSSYNEQFF.

This clone has a single count. The V call is TRBV4-1, the J call TRBJ2-7, with 7 bases fitting TRBD2. The CDR3 sequence is 15 residues long. Germline CDR1 and CDR2: MGHRA and YSYEKL. J gave up 2 bases and V 2 bases, and 6 bases lay outside the gene matches. DNA of the CDR3: TGCGCCAGCAGCCAATGGGAGGGATTGGCCTACGAGCAGTACTTC. Amino acid sequence: CASSQWEGLAYEQYF.

The chain joins TRBV7-3 to TRBJ2-7, with TRBD2 matching 9 bases. The V segment lost 5 bases and the J segment 2 bases; nucleotides outside the gene matches: 7. The CDR3 runs to 15 residues. From germline, CDR1 is SGHTA and CDR2 FQGTGA. CDR3 bases: TGTGCCAGCAGCCCGCGGGGGGGTTCGACCTACGAGCAGTACTTC. Its translation is CASSPRGGSTYEQYF.

The V gene is TRBV14, the J gene TRBJ2-7, with TRBD1 matching over 7 bases. Looked up from germline, CDR1 is SGHDN and CDR2 is FVKESK. CDR3 length: 15 amino acids. J gave up 1 base and V 3 bases, and 6 bases lay outside the gene matches. Here the CDR3 DNA reads TGTGCCAGCAGCCAGTTATCGACAGGGTCCTACGAGCAGTACTTC. Translating it yields CASSQLSTGSYEQYF.

The CDR3 protein is CASSLGTLAGYNEQFF. CDR3 DNA: TGTGCCAGCAGCTTAGGGACGCTAGCGGGATACAATGAGCAGTTCTTC. V usage is TRBV7-2 and J usage is TRBJ2-1; 9 bases are shared with TRBD2. Germline V gene lookup returns CDR1 SGHTA and CDR2 FQGNSA. The trim removed 1 base at V and 4 bases at J, leaving 5 bases unmatched. The CDR3 is made up of 16 amino acids. Supplemented by reference TRBV7-2 and TRBJ2-1, the full variable domain reads GAGVSQSPSNKVTEKGKDVELRCDPISGHTALYWYRQSLGQGLEFLIYFQGNSAPDKSGLPSDRFSAERTGGSVSTLTIQRTQQEDSAVYLCASSLGTLAGYNEQFFGPGTRLTVL.

The CDR3 nucleotides read TGTGCCAGCAGTTACTCGGGGGAGCAGTACTTC. Translation gives CASSYSGEQYF. The genes are TRBV6-6 and TRBJ2-7; D not resolved. Germline CDR1 reads MNHNY; CDR2 reads SVGAGI (reference sequence). The V and J ends lost 0 bases and 7 bases respectively, with 4 bases between them. This CDR3 is 11 amino acids long.

The genes are TRBV19 and TRBJ1-5, with D uncertain. Trimming stripped 5 bases from V and 5 bases from J, with 19 bases between. This CDR3 spans 16 amino acids. In germline, CDR1 is LNHDA, CDR2 SQIVND (reference sequence). CDR3 sequence reads: CASSQPYRSVDQPQHF. DNA for the CDR3: TGTGCCAGTAGTCAGCCTTACCGTTCTGTAGATCAGCCCCAGCATTTT.

The chain recombines TRBV7-6 with TRBJ1-6; 11 nucleotides align to TRBD1. V was pared by 3 bases and J by 4 bases, with 2 bases of the junction left unmatched. Germline CDR1 is SGHVS and CDR2 is FNYEAQ. This CDR3 has 16 amino acids. The CDR3 DNA follows: TGTGCCAGCAGCTTGGGACAGGGGGAATATAATTCACCCCTCCACTTT. Residues: CASSLGQGEYNSPLHF.

This chain uses TRBV4-1 with TRBJ1-1; D is unclear. Germline V lookup: CDR1 MGHRA, CDR2 YSYEKL. The CDR3 has 12 amino acids. Deletions cut 1 base from V and 5 bases from J, with 5 bases between. The DNA of the CDR3 is TGCGCCAGCAGCCAAGGGAGGACTGAAGCTTTCTTT. It encodes CASSQGRTEAFF.

The J gene is TRBJ2-1, the V gene TRBV19, with 10 bases lining up with TRBD1. The CDR3 consists of 14 residues. Germline V lookup: CDR1 LNHDA, CDR2 SQIVND (reference sequence). J gave up 5 bases and V 5 bases, and 3 bases lay outside the gene matches. The CDR3 DNA is TGTGCCAGTAGTGAGGACAGGGGGGACAATGAGCAGTTCTTC. It yields the protein CASSEDRGDNEQFF.

The sample holds a few counts of this clone. The genes are TRBV27 and TRBJ2-1; 13 bases are shared with TRBD2. The junction had 4 bases not matched to a gene; V was cut back by 5 bases and J by 9 bases. There are 14 residues in the CDR3. The V gene's germline CDR1 is MNHEY and CDR2 SMNVEV (reference sequence). This chain's CDR3 is CASSQGTSGTEQFF. CDR3 nucleotides: TGTGCCAGCAGTCAGGGGACTAGCGGGACTGAGCAGTTCTTC.

CDR3 in amino acids: CASSQGERDTQYF. CDR3 in DNA: TGCGCCAGCAGCCAAGGGGAGCGTGATACGCAGTATTTT. V usage is TRBV4-1 and J usage is TRBJ2-3; tentative D call: TRBD2 (5 bases). Germline-derived CDR1 and CDR2 are MGHRA and YSYEKL. This CDR3 is built from 13 residues. Trimming cost V 1 base and J 6 bases, with 8 bases left between them.

The V call is TRBV28, the J call TRBJ2-2, with D maybe TRBD2 (6 bases). The CDR3 contains 13 residues. The germline V gene encodes CDR1 MDHEN and CDR2 SYDVKM. V was trimmed by 8 bases and J by 3 bases, leaving 10 bases between them. This chain's CDR3 is CASGRLYTGELFF. DNA of the CDR3: TGTGCCAGCGGGAGGCTGTACACCGGGGAGCTGTTTTTT.

The chain joins TRBV7-2 to TRBJ2-1; D is tentatively TRBD1 or TRBD2 (6 bases each). Trimming removed 6 bases at V and 10 bases at J, with 13 bases between. CDR1 is SGHTA, CDR2 FQGNSA, per germline. The CDR3 has 12 amino acids. The CDR3 here is CASSPGGWEQFF. The CDR3, as DNA: TGTGCCAGCAGTCCCGGGGGCTGGGAGCAGTTCTTC.